The following is a T cell receptor (beta chain) sequence with its context. Germline V CDR1 and CDR2: LGHDT, YNNKEL (reference sequence). CDR3 length equals 14 residues. The trim removed 6 bases at V and 1 base at J, leaving 3 bases unmatched. This specimen belongs to a study of blood T cell repertoires in COVID-19. Study details: From the United States, Italy and Spain came samples of acute and convalescent COVID-19. T cells, B-cell-depleted T cells, or PBMCs supplied cDNA or gDNA.

Authors' methods: Reference gene primer amplification yielded estimated nucleated cell counts. Generated by immunoSEQ multiplex PCR, the TCRdb table keeps only in-frame clones and is missing some. The V and J calls and the clone size are those of that table, but D and trimming were determined from the DNA. The data contain 95,000 to 110,000 clones, about four fifths of them singletons. The specimen was peripheral blood. This rearrangement joins TRBV3-1 (or the pseudogene TRBV3-2) to TRBJ1-1, with 9 positions matching TRBD1. The clonotype originates from a human donor in a cohort sampled during active COVID-19. In DNA form, the CDR3 reads TGTGCCAGCAGGGAGACAGGGGGGAACACTGAAGCTTTCTTT. Translating it yields CASRETGGNTEAFF.